The 7 T cell receptor beta chains below were found in one sample sequenced in a study of shared clonotypes between healthy human individuals. Repertoires were generated with immunoSEQ multiplex PCR, while TCRdb's copy carries only in-frame clones and drops some. The sample lists roughly 520,000 clones, 90% to 96% occurring once. The sample comprised naive CD4+ T cells sorted from blood. Subset denoted: CD45RA+ positively selected. All receptors come from a woman aged 30 to 39 in good health.

As DNA, the CDR3 is TGCGCCAGCAGCCGGCAGGAAGGAGGGATGGAGACCCAGTACTTC. As protein: CASSRQEGGMETQYF. The chain is built from TRBV4-1 and TRBJ2-5; tentative D call: TRBD2 (6 bases). The germline CDR1 and CDR2 sequences are MGHRA and YSYEKL. This CDR3 is 15 amino acids long. The V gene lost 4 bases and the J gene lost 5 bases, with 17 bases spanning the gap.

Here the CDR3 reads CASSYGLGVNTGELFF. The CDR3 nucleotides are TGTGCCAGCAGTTACGGTCTAGGAGTGAACACCGGGGAGCTGTTTTTT. The chain is built from TRBV6-5 and TRBJ2-2; D is undetermined. The germline V gene has CDR1 MNHEY and CDR2 SVGAGI. The V gene lost 2 bases and the J gene lost 1 base, with 11 bases spanning the gap. The CDR3 is 16 amino acids.

This chain connects TRBV7-2 to TRBJ2-7, with D hard to call. The CDR3 is 13 amino acids. Trimming pared 1 base from V and 3 bases from J, leaving 7 bases between. Germline V gene data show CDR1 as SGHTA and CDR2 as FQGNSA. CDR3 bases: TGTGCCAGCAGCTTAGGGGAACGCTACGAGCAGTACTTC. It is translated as CASSLGERYEQYF.

The J gene is TRBJ2-7, the V gene TRBV7-6; D possibly corresponds to TRBD2 (6 bases). The CDR3 contains 14 residues. The V gene's germline CDR1 is SGHVS and CDR2 FNYEAQ. V lost 2 bases and J lost 5, with 13 bases in between. CDR3 residues: CASSLMEGSHEQYF. The DNA for the CDR3 is TGTGCCAGCAGCTTAATGGAGGGTTCCCACGAGCAGTACTTC.

The V call is TRBV4-1, the J call TRBJ1-1, with 9 bases matching TRBD1. This CDR3 has 14 residues. Germline assignment: CDR1 MGHRA and CDR2 YSYEKL. J lost 6 bases, V lost 5 bases, and 7 bases had no gene match. This chain's CDR3 is CASSSGQGEAEAFF. Written as DNA, the CDR3 is TGCGCCAGCAGCTCGGGACAGGGAGAAGCTGAAGCTTTCTTT.

The rearrangement links TRBV2 to TRBJ1-1; D gene unclear. This CDR3 has 15 amino acids. Germline loops: CDR1 SNHLY, CDR2 FYNNEI. With 2 bases removed from V and 0 bases from J, the gap between germline ends came to 10 bases. For the CDR3, the DNA is TGTGCCAGCAGTGAACGGGGAGGATTGAACACTGAAGCTTTCTTT. Amino acid sequence: CASSERGGLNTEAFF.

The chain employs TRBV19 and TRBJ2-6; D is undetermined. V gave up 5 bases and J gave up 0 bases, with 11 bases separating them. CDR1 is LNHDA and CDR2 is SQIVND in the germline V gene (reference sequence). The CDR3 extends over 16 amino acids. The CDR3 DNA is TGTGCCAGTAGTCGCAAGAGGTCCTCTGGGGCCAACGTCCTGACTTTC. It translates to CASSRKRSSGANVLTF.